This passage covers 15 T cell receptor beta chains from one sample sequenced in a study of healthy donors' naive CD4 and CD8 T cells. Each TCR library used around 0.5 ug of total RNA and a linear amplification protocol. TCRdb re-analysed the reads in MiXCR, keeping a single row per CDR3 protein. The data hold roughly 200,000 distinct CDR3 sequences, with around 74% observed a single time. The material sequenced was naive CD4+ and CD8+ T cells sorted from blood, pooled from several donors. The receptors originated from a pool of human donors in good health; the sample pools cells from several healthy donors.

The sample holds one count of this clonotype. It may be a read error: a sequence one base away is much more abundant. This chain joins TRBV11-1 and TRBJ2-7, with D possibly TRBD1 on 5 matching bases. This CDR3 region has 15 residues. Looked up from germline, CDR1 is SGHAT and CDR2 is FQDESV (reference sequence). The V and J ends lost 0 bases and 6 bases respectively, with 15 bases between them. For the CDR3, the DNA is TGTGCCAGCAGCTTAGCTGGGGCCCTCGTCGGCGAGCAGTACTTC. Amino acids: CASSLAGALVGEQYF.

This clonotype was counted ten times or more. The CDR3 DNA sequence: TGCAGCGTTACCGGGACAGGGAGTCTTTACGAGCAGTACTTC. This translates into CSVTGTGSLYEQYF. J is TRBJ2-7 and V is TRBV29-1; 9 nucleotides match TRBD1. Looked up from germline, CDR1 is SQVTM and CDR2 is ANQGSEA. The CDR3 runs to 14 residues. V shed 5 bases, J shed 4 bases, and the junction held 9 bases outside the gene matches.

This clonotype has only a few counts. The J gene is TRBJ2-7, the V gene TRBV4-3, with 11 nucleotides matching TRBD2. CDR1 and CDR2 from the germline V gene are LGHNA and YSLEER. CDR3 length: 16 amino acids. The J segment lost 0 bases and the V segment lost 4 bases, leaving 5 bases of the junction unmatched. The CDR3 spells CASSPSGLAGSYEQYF. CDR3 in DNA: TGCGCCAGCAGCCCCTCCGGACTAGCGGGCTCCTACGAGCAGTACTTC.

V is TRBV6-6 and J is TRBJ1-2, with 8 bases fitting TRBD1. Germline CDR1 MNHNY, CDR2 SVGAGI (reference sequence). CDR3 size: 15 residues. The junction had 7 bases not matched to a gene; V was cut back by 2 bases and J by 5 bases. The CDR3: CASSYPDRVGYGYTF. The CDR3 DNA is TGTGCCAGCAGTTACCCGGACAGGGTCGGGTATGGCTACACCTTC.

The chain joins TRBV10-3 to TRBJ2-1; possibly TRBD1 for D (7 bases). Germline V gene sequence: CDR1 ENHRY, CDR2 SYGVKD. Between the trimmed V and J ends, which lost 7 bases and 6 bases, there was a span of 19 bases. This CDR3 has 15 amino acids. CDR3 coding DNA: TGTGCCATCAACCCAGGGGGGTTAACCCCCAATGAGCAGTTCTTC. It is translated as CAINPGGLTPNEQFF.

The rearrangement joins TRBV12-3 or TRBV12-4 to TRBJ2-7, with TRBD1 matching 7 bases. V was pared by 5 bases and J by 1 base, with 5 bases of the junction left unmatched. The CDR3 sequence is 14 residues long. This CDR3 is CASSPPDRSYEQYF. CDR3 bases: TGTGCCAGCAGTCCCCCGGACAGGTCCTACGAGCAGTACTTC.

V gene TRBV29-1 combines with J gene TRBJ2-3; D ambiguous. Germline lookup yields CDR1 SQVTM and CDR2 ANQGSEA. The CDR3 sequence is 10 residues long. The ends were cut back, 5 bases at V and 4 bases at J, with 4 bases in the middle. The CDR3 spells CSVLADTQYF. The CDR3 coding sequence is TGCAGCGTTCTGGCAGATACGCAGTATTTT.

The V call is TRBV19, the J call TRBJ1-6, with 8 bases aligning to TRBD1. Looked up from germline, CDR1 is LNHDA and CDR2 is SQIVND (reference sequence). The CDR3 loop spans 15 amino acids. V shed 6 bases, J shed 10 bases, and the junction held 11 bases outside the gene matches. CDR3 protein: CASSLDRGIGSPLHF. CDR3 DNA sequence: TGTGCCAGTAGCCTCGACAGGGGCATAGGATCACCCCTCCACTTT.

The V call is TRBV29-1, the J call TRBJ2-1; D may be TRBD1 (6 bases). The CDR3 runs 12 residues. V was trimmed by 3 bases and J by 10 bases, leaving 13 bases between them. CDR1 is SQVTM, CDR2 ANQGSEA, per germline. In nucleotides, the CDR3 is TGCAGCGTTGATCGGATGGACAGCGAGCAGTTCTTC. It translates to CSVDRMDSEQFF.

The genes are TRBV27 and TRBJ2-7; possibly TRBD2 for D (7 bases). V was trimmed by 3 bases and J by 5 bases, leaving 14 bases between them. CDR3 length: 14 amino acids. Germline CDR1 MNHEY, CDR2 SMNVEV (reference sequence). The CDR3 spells CASSLLQGGNEQYF. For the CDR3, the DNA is TGTGCCAGCAGTTTGTTACAGGGAGGGAACGAGCAGTACTTC.

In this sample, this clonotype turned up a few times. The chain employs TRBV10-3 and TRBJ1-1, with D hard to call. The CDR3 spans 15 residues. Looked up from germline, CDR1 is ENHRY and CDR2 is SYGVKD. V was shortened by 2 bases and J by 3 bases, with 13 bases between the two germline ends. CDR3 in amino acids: CAISEQTPGDTEAFF. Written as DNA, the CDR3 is TGTGCCATCAGTGAGCAAACCCCCGGGGACACTGAAGCTTTCTTT.

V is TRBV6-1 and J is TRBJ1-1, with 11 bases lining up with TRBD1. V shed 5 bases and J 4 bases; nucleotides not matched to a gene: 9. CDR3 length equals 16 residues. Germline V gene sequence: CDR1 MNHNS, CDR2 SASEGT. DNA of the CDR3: TGTGCCAGCAGTACCCGGGACAGGGGGGAGAGCACTGAAGCTTTCTTT. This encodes CASSTRDRGESTEAFF.

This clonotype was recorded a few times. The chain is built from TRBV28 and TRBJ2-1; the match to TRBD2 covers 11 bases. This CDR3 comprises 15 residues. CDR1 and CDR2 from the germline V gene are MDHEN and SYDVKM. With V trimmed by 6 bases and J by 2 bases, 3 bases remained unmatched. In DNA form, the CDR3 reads TGTGCCAGCAGGATAGCGGGAGGGACCTACAATGAGCAGTTCTTC. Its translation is CASRIAGGTYNEQFF. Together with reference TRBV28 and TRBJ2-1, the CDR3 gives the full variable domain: DVKVTQSSRYLVKRTGEKVFLECVQDMDHENMFWYRQDPGLGLRLIYFSYDVKMKEKGDIPEGYSVSREKKERFSLILESASTNQTSMYLCASRIAGGTYNEQFFGPGTRLTVL.

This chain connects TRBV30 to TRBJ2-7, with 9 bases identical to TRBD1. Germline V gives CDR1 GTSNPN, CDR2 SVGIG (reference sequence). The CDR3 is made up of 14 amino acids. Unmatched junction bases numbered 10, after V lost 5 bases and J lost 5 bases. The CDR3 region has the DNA TGTGCCTGGTCCCCCGGGACAGGGCCCCACGAGCAGTACTTC. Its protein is CAWSPGTGPHEQYF.

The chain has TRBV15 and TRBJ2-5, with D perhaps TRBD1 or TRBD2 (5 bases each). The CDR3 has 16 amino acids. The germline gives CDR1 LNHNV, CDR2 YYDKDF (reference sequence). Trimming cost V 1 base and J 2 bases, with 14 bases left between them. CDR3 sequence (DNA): TGTGCCACCAGCAGAGGGGGGAGTGGTACACAAGAGACCCAGTACTTC. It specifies CATSRGGSGTQETQYF.